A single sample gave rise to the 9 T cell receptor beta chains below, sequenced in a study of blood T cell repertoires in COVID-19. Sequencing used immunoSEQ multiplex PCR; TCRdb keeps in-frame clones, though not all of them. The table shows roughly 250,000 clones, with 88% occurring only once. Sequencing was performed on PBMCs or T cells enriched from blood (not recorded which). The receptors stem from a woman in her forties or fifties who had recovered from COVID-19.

CDR3 loop: CASSLSDGADYEQYF. As DNA, the CDR3 is TGTGCCAGCAGCTTGTCGGACGGAGCGGACTACGAGCAGTACTTC. The chain employs TRBV5-8 and TRBJ2-7, with a tentative D call TRBD2 (5 bases). The CDR3 loop spans 15 amino acids. Trimming took off 1 base at V and 3 bases at J, with 14 bases between the two ends. Germline CDR1 and CDR2: SGHTS and YDEGEE.

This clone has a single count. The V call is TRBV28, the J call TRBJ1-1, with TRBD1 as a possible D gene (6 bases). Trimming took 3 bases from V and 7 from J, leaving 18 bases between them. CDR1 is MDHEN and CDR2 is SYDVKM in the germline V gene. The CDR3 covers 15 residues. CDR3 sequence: CASSFGGRGDIEAFF. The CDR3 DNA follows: TGTGCCAGCAGTTTTGGGGGCAGGGGCGACATTGAAGCTTTCTTT.

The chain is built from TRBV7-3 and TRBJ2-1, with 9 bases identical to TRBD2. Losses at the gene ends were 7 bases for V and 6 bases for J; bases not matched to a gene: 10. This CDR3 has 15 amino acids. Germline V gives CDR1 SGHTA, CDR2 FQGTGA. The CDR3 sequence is CASTTGSGGSNEQFF. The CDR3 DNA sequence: TGTGCCAGCACCACGGGTAGCGGGGGTTCCAATGAGCAGTTCTTC.

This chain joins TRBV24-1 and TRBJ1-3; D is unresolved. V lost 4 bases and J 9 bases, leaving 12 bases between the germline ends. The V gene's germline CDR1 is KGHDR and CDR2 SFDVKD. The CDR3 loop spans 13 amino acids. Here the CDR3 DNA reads TGTGCCACCAGTGACCCCGGGAGACCCACCATATATTTT. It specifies CATSDPGRPTIYF.

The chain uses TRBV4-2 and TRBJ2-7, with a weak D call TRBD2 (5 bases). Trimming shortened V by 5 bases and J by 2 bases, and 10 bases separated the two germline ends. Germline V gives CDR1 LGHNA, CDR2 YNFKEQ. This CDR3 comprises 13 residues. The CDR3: CASSGLSPYEQYF. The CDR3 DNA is TGTGCCAGCAGCGGACTTTCCCCCTACGAGCAGTACTTC.

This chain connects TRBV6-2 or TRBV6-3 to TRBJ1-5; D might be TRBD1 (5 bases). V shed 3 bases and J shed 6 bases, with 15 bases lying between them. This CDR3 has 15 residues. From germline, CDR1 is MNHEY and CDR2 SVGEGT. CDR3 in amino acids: CASSYGTGGTQPQHF. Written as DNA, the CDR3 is TGTGCCAGCAGTTATGGGACGGGGGGGACTCAGCCCCAGCATTTT.

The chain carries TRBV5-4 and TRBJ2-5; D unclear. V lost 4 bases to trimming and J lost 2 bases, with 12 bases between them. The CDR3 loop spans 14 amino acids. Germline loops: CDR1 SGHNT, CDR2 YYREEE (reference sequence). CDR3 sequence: CASSRVGSQETQYF. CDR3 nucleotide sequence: TGTGCCAGCAGCCGGGTTGGGTCACAAGAGACCCAGTACTTC.

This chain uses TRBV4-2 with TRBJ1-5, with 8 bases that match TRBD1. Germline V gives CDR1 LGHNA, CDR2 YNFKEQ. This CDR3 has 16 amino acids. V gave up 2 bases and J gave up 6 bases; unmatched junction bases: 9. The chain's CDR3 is CASSQYPGGIAQPQHF. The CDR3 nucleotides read TGTGCCAGCAGCCAATATCCAGGGGGCATCGCTCAGCCCCAGCATTTT.

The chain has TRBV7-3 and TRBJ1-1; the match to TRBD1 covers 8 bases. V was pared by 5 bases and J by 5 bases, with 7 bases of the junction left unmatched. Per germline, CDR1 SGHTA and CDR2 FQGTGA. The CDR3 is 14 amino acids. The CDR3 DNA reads TGTGCCAGCAGCGCAGGGGGCTTAGGGACTGAAGCTTTCTTT. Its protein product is CASSAGGLGTEAFF.